This T cell receptor beta chain was identified in a study of blood T cell repertoires in COVID-19. Study overall: The study drew acute and convalescent COVID-19 samples from the United States, Italy and Spain. Sources were T cells, B-cell-depleted T cells, or PBMCs; the material itself was cDNA or gDNA.

Worth noting for this clone: Germline is not matched at one junction end, which may reflect a read error.

It was during active infection that Seattle patients were enrolled and then longitudinally followed. Assay: immunoSEQ multiplex PCR; the TCRdb copy retains only in-frame clones and omits some. Here the sample spans roughly 200,000 clones, 86% being singletons. This clonotype originated in a woman aged 45-59 years with COVID-19, enrolled during active disease. The sequenced material came from peripheral blood.

CDR3 DNA sequence: TGTGCCAGCAGTTTCGGGGTGCCTTCCTTC. This encodes CASSFGVPSF. The chain carries TRBV12-3 or TRBV12-4 and TRBJ1-2; D gene uncertain. This CDR3 has 10 amino acids.